This TCR beta chain is drawn from a study of blood T cell repertoires in COVID-19 (dated by TCRdb to 2020 to 2022). About the investigation overall: The collaborator samples originated in the United States, Italy and Spain and spanned the acute and convalescent phases of COVID-19. Subjects who had been exposed to COVID-19, were actively infected with it, or had recovered from it provided the deeply sampled blood TCRbeta repertoires that made up the dataset. The repertoires were released in a freely available public database intended as a resource for research on the immune response to SARS-CoV-2. Where available, HLA class I and class II types were taken from metadata supplied by the sample provider and were not determined by assay-based typing. Samples were obtained from the ongoing ImmuneRACE study (first 160 participants) and from 1,000 to 1,500 subjects provided by 6 global collaborators. Sample metadata almost always included a de-identified subject ID, COVID-19 status, age in years and sex. The prospective study material was composed of cDNA or gDNA derived from T cells, B-cell-depleted T cells, or PBMCs.

V lost 2 bases and J lost 4 bases; the stretch between them is 3 bases long. From a lookup of the germline V gene, CDR1 and CDR2 are SQVTM and ANQGSEA. There are 11 amino acids in the CDR3, from cysteine to phenylalanine inclusive. The only DNA kept is the CDR3, 33 bases in frame from the first base. What the study reported, not specific to this receptor: The quantity of clinical and demographic metadata differed by source and by participant and was supplied without curation.

In regard to this clone: Which antigen it targets is not known. No much larger clone is present one base from it, and per-base qualities are unavailable.

One collaborating source in Seattle enrolled patients during active infection and followed them longitudinally through the course of disease. Whole blood was collected in K2EDTA tubes by collaborating institutions according to the institutions' own protocols. For TCRbeta analysis, collaborators shipped samples in one of three forms: frozen whole blood, isolated PBMCs, or DNA extracted from either of those sample types. TCRbeta CDR3 regions were amplified from genomic DNA by means of the immunoSEQ Assay, a bias-controlled multiplex PCR. Per the authors' processing: The number of nucleated cells in each sample was estimated from the amplification of reference gene primers within the assay. Sequence reads were collapsed and filtered to measure the absolute abundance of every unique TCRbeta CDR3 rearrangement. For each sample, productive Simpson clonality was calculated as the square root of Simpson's diversity index over productive rearrangements. The source is immuneACCESS, and TCRdb retained only in-frame sequences with V and J called. Part of the clones is not carried over; for the studies checked, unresolved V genes explain less than half of this, and the remainder is unexplained. V, J and clone size reflect that table, while D and trimming were determined from the DNA. The sample includes around 470,000 clones, with approximately 89% observed a single time. Around 0.92% of the sample belongs to the ten largest clones.

The specimen sequenced was peripheral blood. The receptor's source is a man aged 18-30 years with COVID-19, enrolled during active disease. The sequence is built from TRBV29-1 and TRBJ2-1, with the D gene uncertain. The DNA sequence follows: TGCAGCGTTGAACAGTACAATGAGCAGTTCTTC. Its translation reads: CSVEQYNEQFF.